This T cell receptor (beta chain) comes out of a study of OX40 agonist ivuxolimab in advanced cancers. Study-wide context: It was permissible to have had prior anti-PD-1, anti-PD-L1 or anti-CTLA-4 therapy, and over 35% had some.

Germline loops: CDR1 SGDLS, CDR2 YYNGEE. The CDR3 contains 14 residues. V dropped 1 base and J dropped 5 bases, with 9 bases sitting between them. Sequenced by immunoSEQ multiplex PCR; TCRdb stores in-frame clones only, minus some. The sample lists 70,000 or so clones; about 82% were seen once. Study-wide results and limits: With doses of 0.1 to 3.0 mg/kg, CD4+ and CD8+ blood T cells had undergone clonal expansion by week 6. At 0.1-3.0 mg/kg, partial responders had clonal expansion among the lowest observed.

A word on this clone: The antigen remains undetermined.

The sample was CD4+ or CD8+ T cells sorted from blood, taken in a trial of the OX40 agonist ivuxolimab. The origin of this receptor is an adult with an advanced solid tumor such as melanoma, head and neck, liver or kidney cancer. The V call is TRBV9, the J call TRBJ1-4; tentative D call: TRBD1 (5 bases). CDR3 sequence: CASSVQGINEKLFF. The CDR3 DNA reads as TGTGCCAGCAGCGTACAGGGTATAAATGAAAAACTGTTTTTT.